A single sample is the source of the 29 T cell receptor beta chains below, sequenced in a study of T cell responses to AZD1222 COVID-19 vaccine. Sequencing used immunoSEQ multiplex PCR; TCRdb keeps in-frame clones, though not all of them. The sample lists roughly 100,000 clones; around 90% were seen once. Sequencing used peripheral blood, obtained on day 0 of AZD1222 vaccination. The receptors were sampled from an adult in good health.

This chain uses TRBV30 with TRBJ2-7; maybe TRBD2 (5 bases). The V end was cut by 5 bases, the J end by 2 bases, with 16 bases between. The CDR3 covers 14 residues. Looked up from germline, CDR1 is GTSNPN and CDR2 is SVGIG (reference sequence). CDR3 amino acids: CAWGQTAGAYEQYF. CDR3 DNA sequence: TGTGCCTGGGGGCAGACTGCGGGTGCCTACGAGCAGTACTTC. Looking up the rest from reference TRBV30 and TRBJ2-7 gives the full variable domain: SQTIHQWPATLVQPVGSPLSLECTVEGTSNPNLYWYRQAAGRGLQLLFYSVGIGQISSEVPQNLSASRPQDRQFILSSKKLLLSDSGFYLCAWGQTAGAYEQYFGPGTRLTVT.

This chain links TRBV6-5 with TRBJ2-5, with D tentatively TRBD2 (5 bases). The V end was cut by 0 bases, the J end by 5 bases, with 13 bases between. The length of the CDR3 is 15 residues. The germline V gene encodes CDR1 MNHEY and CDR2 SVGAGI. Here the CDR3 DNA reads TGTGCCAGCAGTTACTCGAGCGGAACGGGGGAGACCCAGTACTTC. Translation: CASSYSSGTGETQYF.

V gene TRBV28 combines with J gene TRBJ1-2; D not certain. V lost 9 bases and J lost 1, with 6 bases in between. Germline CDR1 and CDR2: MDHEN and SYDVKM. There are 11 residues in the CDR3. The CDR3 reads CASSGNYGYTF. The CDR3 coding sequence is TGTGCCAGTTCCGGTAACTATGGCTACACCTTC.

The chain recombines TRBV7-2 with TRBJ1-6; a weak D match, TRBD1 (5 bases). The CDR3 extends over 15 amino acids. Germline CDR1 and CDR2: SGHTA and FQGNSA. The V end was cut by 2 bases, the J end by 0 bases, with 5 bases between. The DNA for the CDR3 is TGTGCCAGCAGCTTACAGGGCTCCTATAATTCACCCCTCCACTTT. The encoded protein is CASSLQGSYNSPLHF.

The chain is built from TRBV11-2 and TRBJ1-2; D gene unclear. CDR3 length equals 12 residues. The V gene lost 5 bases and the J gene lost 8 bases, with 12 bases spanning the gap. The germline V gene encodes CDR1 SGHAT and CDR2 FQNNGV. The CDR3, as DNA: TGTGCCAGCAGCCCTAGAGAGGAGGGCTACACCTTC. This codes for CASSPREEGYTF.

The chain employs TRBV6-5 and TRBJ1-5, with D unclear. V lost 7 bases, J lost 4 bases, and 8 bases lay in between. Germline CDR1 and CDR2: MNHEY and SVGAGI. The CDR3 contains 12 residues. CDR3 region: CASKGPNQPQHF. CDR3 DNA: TGTGCCAGCAAGGGTCCAAATCAGCCCCAGCATTTT.

The V call is TRBV15, the J call TRBJ1-4; TRBD1 is a possible D gene (5 bases). The V and J ends lost 5 bases and 10 bases respectively, with 17 bases between them. Germline CDR1 is LNHNV and CDR2 is YYDKDF (reference sequence). This CDR3 is built from 14 residues. CDR3 in DNA: TGTGCCACCAGCGGGGCCGGTCGGGCGGGAAAACTGTTTTTT. Its protein product is CATSGAGRAGKLFF. The complete variable domain, with remaining parts taken from reference TRBV15 and TRBJ1-4, reads DAMVIQNPRYQVTQFGKPVTLSCSQTLNHNVMYWYQQKSSQAPKLLFHYYDKDFNNEADTPDNFQSRRPNTSFCFLDIRSPGLGDTAMYLCATSGAGRAGKLFFGSGTQLSVL.

The rearrangement uses TRBV24-1 and TRBJ2-7, with 8 nucleotides matching TRBD2. After removal of 4 bases from V and 0 bases from J, the junction contained 1 base not matched to a gene. The germline gives CDR1 KGHDR, CDR2 SFDVKD. This CDR3 has 14 amino acids. The DNA of the CDR3 is TGTGCCACCAGTGACGGGACTAGCTCCTACGAGCAGTACTTC. Translating it yields CATSDGTSSYEQYF.

This clone was counted between two and nine times. CDR3 in amino acids: CATSGDPGVGNQPQHF. The CDR3 DNA reads TGTGCCACAAGTGGGGATCCAGGGGTGGGCAATCAGCCCCAGCATTTT. This chain joins TRBV2 and TRBJ1-5, with D maybe TRBD1 (6 bases). The CDR3 sequence is 16 residues long. Germline V gene sequence: CDR1 SNHLY, CDR2 FYNNEI. Trimming removed 10 bases from V and 2 bases from J, with 21 bases in between. The entire variable domain, with the rest obtained from reference TRBV2 and TRBJ1-5, is as follows: EPEVTQTPSHQVTQMGQEVILRCVPISNHLYFYWYRQILGQKVEFLVSFYNNEISEKSEIFDDQFSVERPDGSNFTLKIRSTKLEDSAMYFCATSGDPGVGNQPQHFGDGTRLSIL.

V gene TRBV21-1 combines with J gene TRBJ2-2; the D call TRBD2 from the table was never checked on the DNA. TRBV21-1 is described as a pseudogene. The CDR3 loop spans 16 amino acids. This chain's CDR3 is CASSRVAGGPGGELFF. The CDR3 nucleotides are TGTGCCAGCAGCCGGGTAGCGGGAGGGCCTGGCGGGGAGCTGTTTTTT.

The chain is built from TRBV18 and TRBJ1-4; 8 positions agree with TRBD1. This CDR3 has 16 amino acids. Losses at the gene ends were 3 bases for V and 6 bases for J; bases not matched to a gene: 9. CDR1 is KGHSH and CDR2 is LQKENI in the germline V gene. The CDR3 spells CASSPPGQGGDEKLFF. In DNA, the CDR3 is TGTGCCAGCTCACCCCCCGGACAGGGTGGTGATGAAAAACTGTTTTTT. Using reference TRBV18 and TRBJ1-4 for the parts outside the CDR3, the full variable domain is NAGVMQNPRHLVRRRGQEARLRCSPMKGHSHVYWYRQLPEEGLKFMVYLQKENIIDESGMPKERFSAEFPKEGPSILRIQQVVRGDSAAYFCASSPPGQGGDEKLFFGSGTQLSVL.

A few counts support this clone. The chain uses TRBV4-1 and TRBJ1-5; perhaps TRBD1 as D (5 bases). V gave up 0 bases and J gave up 0 bases, with 18 bases separating them. This CDR3 comprises 19 residues. Germline V lookup: CDR1 MGHRA, CDR2 YSYEKL. CDR3 sequence: CASSQEPTPGGYSNQPQHF. The CDR3, as DNA: TGCGCCAGCAGCCAAGAGCCTACTCCCGGGGGATATAGCAATCAGCCCCAGCATTTT.

The DNA for the CDR3 is TGTGCCAGCAGCGTAGGGAGCGGATGGAACACTGAAGCTTTCTTT. Residues: CASSVGSGWNTEAFF. This sequence joins TRBV9 and TRBJ1-1, with D uncertain. Per germline, CDR1 SGDLS and CDR2 YYNGEE. The CDR3 consists of 15 residues. V was trimmed by 0 bases and J by 1 base, leaving 10 bases between them. Drawing the rest from reference TRBV9 and TRBJ1-1, the complete variable domain is DSGVTQTPKHLITATGQRVTLRCSPRSGDLSVYWYQQSLDQGLQFLIQYYNGEERAKGNILERFSAQQFPDLHSELNLSSLELGDSALYFCASSVGSGWNTEAFFGQGTRLTVV.

The rearrangement links TRBV19 to TRBJ1-2; TRBD1 aligns across 7 bases. Trimming cost V 6 bases and J 4 bases; bases outside gene matches: 8. This CDR3 has 14 amino acids. CDR1 and CDR2 (germline): LNHDA, SQIVND (reference sequence). CDR3 loop: CASSASGQSYGYTF. In DNA, the CDR3 is TGTGCCAGTAGCGCCTCGGGACAGTCCTATGGCTACACCTTC.

The sample holds one count of this clone. The J gene is TRBJ2-7, the V gene TRBV12-3 or TRBV12-4; D ambiguous. The V and J ends lost 2 bases and 6 bases respectively, with 11 bases between them. The CDR3 has 13 residues. The DNA for the CDR3 is TGTGCCAGCAGTTTAAATACAGCCCGCGAGCAGTACTTC. It translates to CASSLNTAREQYF.

The gene calls are TRBV7-8 and TRBJ1-5, with D tentatively TRBD1 (6 bases). The ends were cut back, 3 bases at V and 4 bases at J, with 13 bases in the middle. The CDR3 is 15 amino acids. Germline CDR1 SGHVS, CDR2 FQNEAQ. DNA for the CDR3: TGTGCCAGCAGCTTGGCTGGGGGCCGAAATCAGCCCCAGCATTTT. This gives the protein CASSLAGGRNQPQHF. Drawing the rest from reference TRBV7-8 and TRBJ1-5, the complete variable domain is GAGVSQSPRYKVAKRGQDVALRCDPISGHVSLFWYQQALGQGPEFLTYFQNEAQLDKSGLPSDRFFAERPEGSVSTLKIQRTQQEDSAVYLCASSLAGGRNQPQHFGDGTRLSIL.

The CDR3 spells CASSDLDGYTF. The CDR3 nucleotides are TGTGCCAGCAGTGACCTGGATGGCTACACCTTC. The V call is TRBV2, the J call TRBJ1-2; no reliable D call. The CDR3 spans 11 residues. V was shortened by 3 bases and J by 6 bases, with 5 bases between the two germline ends. The germline V gene encodes CDR1 SNHLY and CDR2 FYNNEI.

The chain joins TRBV7-6 to TRBJ1-5; D call uncertain. V was clipped by 4 bases and J by 0 bases, with 10 bases between them. The CDR3 spans 15 residues. Germline CDR1 and CDR2: SGHVS and FNYEAQ. The CDR3 DNA follows: TGTGCCAGCAGCTGGGGAACAGATAGCAATCAGCCCCAGCATTTT. This codes for CASSWGTDSNQPQHF. Based on the CDR3 plus reference TRBV7-6 and TRBJ1-5, the full variable domain is GAGVSQSPRYKVTKRGQDVALRCDPISGHVSLYWYRQALGQGPEFLTYFNYEAQQDKSGLPNDRFSAERPEGSISTLTIQRTEQRDSAMYRCASSWGTDSNQPQHFGDGTRLSIL.

The V gene is TRBV11-1, the J gene TRBJ1-2; TRBD1 might be the D (5 bases). V lost 0 bases and J lost 1, with 9 bases in between. Germline CDR1 SGHAT, CDR2 FQDESV (reference sequence). The CDR3 loop spans 15 amino acids. CDR3 DNA sequence: TGTGCCAGCAGCTTAGCCACAGGACTTAACTATGGCTACACCTTC. Amino acid sequence: CASSLATGLNYGYTF.

The CDR3 nucleotides read TGTGCCAGCTCACCACCTCGCGGGACAGGGTTTGAGAATGAGCAGTTCTTC. It translates to CASSPPRGTGFENEQFF. This chain joins TRBV18 and TRBJ2-1, with 9 bases lining up with TRBD1. The trim removed 0 bases at V and 7 bases at J, leaving 10 bases unmatched. Germline V lookup: CDR1 KGHSH, CDR2 LQKENI. This CDR3 region has 17 residues.

This CDR3 is CASSPDRGRGDQPQHF. CDR3 in DNA: TGTGCCAGCTCACCGGACCGGGGCAGGGGCGATCAGCCCCAGCATTTT. This chain connects TRBV18 to TRBJ1-5; D might be TRBD1 (6 bases). V was cut by 3 bases and J by 5 bases, with 17 bases left in between. CDR3 length equals 16 residues. The germline V gene encodes CDR1 KGHSH and CDR2 LQKENI.

The V gene is TRBV9, the J gene TRBJ1-1; D uncertain. The CDR3 spans 13 residues. CDR1 is SGDLS and CDR2 is YYNGEE in the germline V gene. V lost 4 bases, J lost 7 bases, and 14 bases lay in between. The CDR3 DNA is TGTGCCAGCAGCCTAGCCTATAGAGATGAAGCTTTCTTT. Translation: CASSLAYRDEAFF.

The rearrangement joins TRBV4-3 to TRBJ2-6, with D tentatively TRBD1 (6 bases). V dropped 1 base and J dropped 4 bases, with 11 bases sitting between them. CDR3 length equals 16 residues. The V gene's germline CDR1 is LGHNA and CDR2 YSLEER. CDR3 sequence: CASSQAPGVGANVLTF. The DNA of the CDR3 is TGCGCCAGCAGCCAAGCTCCAGGGGTCGGGGCCAACGTCCTGACTTTC.

This sequence joins TRBV6-5 and TRBJ1-1, with a possible D match to TRBD1 (6 bases). Germline V gene lookup returns CDR1 MNHEY and CDR2 SVGAGI. This CDR3 has 15 amino acids. The V end was cut by 0 bases, the J end by 5 bases, with 13 bases between. Here the CDR3 reads CASSYSGGAGTEAFF. The CDR3 bases are TGTGCCAGCAGTTACTCTGGGGGCGCTGGGACTGAAGCTTTCTTT.

In regard to this clone: This sample also contains other DNA sequences that code for the same CDR3. The chain couples TRBV12-3 or TRBV12-4 to TRBJ1-5; D ambiguous. V was cut by 6 bases and J by 4 bases, with 10 bases left in between. There are 13 residues in the CDR3. The chain's CDR3 is CASRPTGNQPQHF. The CDR3 coding sequence is TGTGCCAGCAGACCCACGGGGAATCAGCCCCAGCATTTT.

The chain has TRBV5-1 and TRBJ2-1, with 14 bases that match TRBD2. Germline CDR1 and CDR2: SGHRS and YFSETQ. The CDR3 is made up of 15 amino acids. Trimming removed 4 bases from V and 6 bases from J; junction bases left unmatched: 3. CDR3: CASSLTSGGVNEQFF. The CDR3 DNA is TGCGCCAGCAGCCTGACTAGCGGGGGGGTCAATGAGCAGTTCTTC.

The chain links TRBV19 to TRBJ1-1, with TRBD1 matching over 9 bases. In germline, CDR1 is LNHDA, CDR2 SQIVND (reference sequence). V lost 3 bases, J lost 0 bases, and 5 bases stayed unmatched. This CDR3 is 16 amino acids long. The CDR3 region has the DNA TGTGCCAGTAGTATGGGGACAGGGTCCATGAACACTGAAGCTTTCTTT. Protein: CASSMGTGSMNTEAFF. The whole variable domain, filled in from reference TRBV19 and TRBJ1-1, reads DGGITQSPKYLFRKEGQNVTLSCEQNLNHDAMYWYRQDPGQGLRLIYYSQIVNDFQKGDIAEGYSVSREKKESFPLTVTSAQKNPTAFYLCASSMGTGSMNTEAFFGQGTRLTVV.

This clone qualifies as medium-sized. CDR3 in amino acids: CASSFRGGTYNEQFF. The CDR3 coding sequence is TGTGCCAGCAGCTTTCGGGGGGGGACCTACAATGAGCAGTTCTTC. The rearrangement links TRBV13 to TRBJ2-1; 8 nucleotides line up with TRBD2. The length of the CDR3 is 15 residues. CDR1 is PRHDT, CDR2 FYEKMQ, per germline (reference sequence). J gave up 2 bases and V 3 bases, and 3 bases lay outside the gene matches.

The CDR3 sequence: CASSFQAIITETQYF. CDR3 DNA sequence: TGTGCCAGCTCATTTCAGGCTATTATTACAGAGACCCAGTACTTC. V is TRBV18 and J is TRBJ2-5; D is ambiguous. The V end lost 5 bases, the J end lost 4 bases, and 17 bases lay between the germline ends. Germline loops: CDR1 KGHSH, CDR2 LQKENI. This CDR3 contains 15 residues.